This T cell receptor beta chain was obtained from a study of blood T cell repertoires in COVID-19. Study details: Samples of COVID-19 (acute and convalescent) were obtained from the United States, Italy and Spain. In each case, the material was cDNA or gDNA derived from T cells, B-cell-depleted T cells, or PBMCs.

Authors' methods: Amplifying reference gene primers gave estimates of nucleated cell counts. Sequencing was performed with immunoSEQ multiplex PCR; in TCRdb, only in-frame clones are kept and a portion is missing. V and J calls and clone size are those listed in that table; D and trimming were worked out from the DNA. The sample comprises some 42,000 clones, 89% of which are singletons, and approximately 0.37% rests with the top ten. Per the germline V gene, CDR1 is LNHDA and CDR2 is SQIVND (reference sequence). V shed 4 bases and J 10 bases; nucleotides not matched to a gene: 10. The CDR3 extends over 15 amino acids.

The source is a human donor in a cohort sampled during active COVID-19. V and J are TRBV19 and TRBJ1-6; 7 bases align to TRBD1. The sample taken for sequencing was peripheral blood. This CDR3 reads CASSSIQGLRSPLHF. CDR3 DNA sequence: TGTGCCAGTAGTAGCATACAGGGGTTGCGCTCACCCCTCCACTTT.